Included here is one T cell receptor beta chain sequence, with context. Data came from immunoSEQ multiplex PCR; TCRdb stores just in-frame clones and leaves some out. The profile shows about 490,000 clones, approximately 78% of them singletons. The data stem from a study of shared clonotypes between healthy human individuals. The CDR3 loop spans 15 amino acids. V lost 8 bases to trimming and J lost 3 bases; unmatched junction nucleotides: 10. Germline loops: CDR1 LNHDA, CDR2 SQIVND (reference sequence). This TCR was sampled from a woman between 40 and 50 years old in good health. Some clones in this sample may be carry-over from other donors' samples. The sequencing input was PBMCs. This chain uses TRBV19 with TRBJ1-5, with 7 bases lining up with TRBD1. The CDR3 DNA reads as TGTGCCAGTGGAAACAAGGGACAGTTCAATCAGCCCCAGCATTTT. Amino acids: CASGNKGQFNQPQHF.